These 4 T cell receptor beta chains share one sample of origin, sequenced in a study of blood T cell repertoires in COVID-19. Measured with immunoSEQ multiplex PCR; TCRdb has only the in-frame clones, and not every one. Among 200,000 to 300,000 clones listed, 82% were seen once. The sequencing input was peripheral blood. The receptors were sampled from a woman under 30 with acute or convalescent COVID-19.

V usage is TRBV29-1 and J usage is TRBJ2-3, with 8 nucleotides matching TRBD1. Germline V lookup: CDR1 SQVTM, CDR2 ANQGSEA. This CDR3 has 15 amino acids. The junction had 11 bases not matched to a gene; V was cut back by 7 bases and J by 2 bases. CDR3 in DNA: TGCAGCGGCCAGACAGGGGCTCGTTTCACAGATACGCAGTATTTT. Its translation: CSGQTGARFTDTQYF.

This sequence joins TRBV18 and TRBJ1-5, with 11 positions matching TRBD1. The J segment lost 6 bases and the V segment lost 6 bases, leaving 7 bases of the junction unmatched. The CDR3 runs to 15 residues. CDR1 and CDR2 (germline): KGHSH, LQKENI. CDR3 DNA sequence: TGTGCCAGCTCCCAAGGACAGGGGGCTTTTCAGCCCCAGCATTTT. Protein product: CASSQGQGAFQPQHF.

J is TRBJ2-2 and V is TRBV14; D is perhaps TRBD2 (6 bases). Per the germline V gene, CDR1 is SGHDN and CDR2 is FVKESK. V was trimmed by 5 bases and J by 2 bases, leaving 12 bases between them. CDR3 length equals 15 residues. Here the CDR3 reads CASSSSGPNTGELFF. The CDR3 DNA reads as TGTGCCAGCAGCTCGAGCGGGCCTAACACCGGGGAGCTGTTTTTT.

The chain couples TRBV6-4 to TRBJ2-1; 12 bases line up with TRBD2. The CDR3 extends over 16 amino acids. V was pared by 0 bases and J by 4 bases, with 1 base of the junction left unmatched. Germline V lookup: CDR1 MRHNA, CDR2 SNTAGT. Here the CDR3 reads CASSDSGLAGYNEQFF. Written as DNA, the CDR3 is TGTGCCAGCAGTGACTCAGGACTAGCGGGGTACAATGAGCAGTTCTTC.